Listed below are T cell receptor beta chains from one sample, sequenced in a study of shared clonotypes between healthy human individuals. TCRdb's table, derived via immunoSEQ multiplex PCR, lists solely in-frame clones and lacks some. The sample includes approximately 480,000 clones, about 79% seen only once; the top ten take about 12%. The sample taken for sequencing was PBMCs. These receptors were collected from a woman aged 40 to 50 in good health. Some clones in this sample may be carry-over from other donors' samples. Each CDR3 is given with its conserved first and last residue. D genes are given only for firm matches. The size field is filled for only some rows; it gives once, few, many or a size class.

CDR3 length	J gene	D gene	clone size	V gene	CDR3 DNA	CDR3 protein
11	TRBJ2-3	-	few	TRBV28	TGTGCCAGCAGTTCGGCCTTAACGCAGTATTTT	CASSSALTQYF
15	TRBJ2-7	TRBD2	many	TRBV30	TGTGCCTGGAGACTAGCGGGAGGATTGTGGGATGAGCAGTACTTC	CAWRLAGGLWDEQYF
16	TRBJ2-2	TRBD2	-	TRBV5-1	TGCGCCAGCAGCTTACTAGCGGGAGGTCACACCGGGGAGCTGTTTTTT	CASSLLAGGHTGELFF
16	TRBJ2-1	-	-	TRBV27	TGTGCCAGCAGTCTGAACAGAATTCCAAGCTACAATGAGCAGTTCTTC	CASSLNRIPSYNEQFF
16	TRBJ1-1	-	-	TRBV14	TGTGCCAGCAGCCAAGATTGGTTAGGTCGTAGGACTGAAGCTTTCTTT	CASSQDWLGRRTEAFF
14	TRBJ2-7	-	few	TRBV30	TGTGCCTGGAGTGTCTCCTCCCGGCGAGACGAGCAGTACTTC	CAWSVSSRRDEQYF
14	TRBJ1-3	-	-	TRBV7-7	TGTGCCAGCAGCGCCCCCCAGCGGGGAAACACCATATATTTT	CASSAPQRGNTIYF
15	TRBJ2-7	-	once	TRBV6-6	TGTGCCAGCAGTTACGGGGACACGGGCTACTACGAGCAGTACTTC	CASSYGDTGYYEQYF
17	TRBJ2-3	TRBD2	-	TRBV27	TGTGCCAGCAGTCAGCTAGCGGGAGGTCCCAGCACAGATACGCAGTATTTT	CASSQLAGGPSTDTQYF
13	TRBJ2-1	-	-	TRBV18	TGTGCCAGCTCATCTAAAATAGGGGAAGAGCAGTTCTTC	CASSSKIGEEQFF
15	TRBJ1-5	TRBD1	few	TRBV19	TGTGCCAGTAGCCTTGGGACAGGGAGTAATCAGCCCCAGCATTTT	CASSLGTGSNQPQHF
15	TRBJ2-5	-	-	TRBV10-3	TGTGCCATCAAAGCGCAGGGGACCGACCAAGAGACCCAGTACTTC	CAIKAQGTDQETQYF
13	TRBJ2-1	-	-	TRBV11-3	TGTGCCAGCAGCTTAGGGCAATACAATGAGCAGTTCTTC	CASSLGQYNEQFF
17	TRBJ2-3	TRBD1	-	TRBV6-4	TGTGCCAGCAGTGAGAAGGGGGCCGCCGGACCCACAGATACGCAGTATTTT	CASSEKGAAGPTDTQYF
14	TRBJ2-7	-	-	TRBV28	TGTGCCAGCAGGTCCACAGGGTTCCCCTACGAGCAGTACTTC	CASRSTGFPYEQYF
15	TRBJ2-7	-	-	TRBV4-3	TGCGCCAGCAGCCCCTCCCCGGACTCCTCCTACGAGCAGTACTTC	CASSPSPDSSYEQYF
14	TRBJ1-2	-	-	TRBV27	TGTGCCAGCAGGGGGGAGTTGGGGCTCTATGGCTACACCTTC	CASRGELGLYGYTF
15	TRBJ1-5	TRBD1	-	TRBV6-1	TGTGCCAGCCTTTCCACAGGGGGTGGCAATCAGCCCCAGCATTTT	CASLSTGGGNQPQHF
16	TRBJ2-2	TRBD2	-	TRBV18	TGTGCCAGCTCACCTCAGACTAGCCTGAACACCGGGGAGCTGTTTTTT	CASSPQTSLNTGELFF
15	TRBJ1-2	-	once	TRBV6-5	TGTGCCAGCACCGACGGGGGGGGCGGTGGCTATGGCTACACCTTC	CASTDGGGGGYGYTF
13	TRBJ2-7	TRBD2	once	TRBV30	TGTGCCTGGAACCCTAGCGGAATCTACGAGCAGTACTTC	CAWNPSGIYEQYF
15	TRBJ1-2	TRBD1	-	TRBV28	TGTGCCAGCAGTTCGAGACAGGGAACCAACTATGGCTACACCTTC	CASSSRQGTNYGYTF
16	TRBJ2-1	TRBD2	-	TRBV28	TGTGCCAGCAGTCTAGGTAGCGGGAGGCCCTACAATGAGCAGTTCTTC	CASSLGSGRPYNEQFF
15	TRBJ2-5	TRBD2	-	TRBV11-2	TGTGCCAGCGGATTACTAGCGGGGGGACAAGAGACCCAGTACTTC	CASGLLAGGQETQYF
15	TRBJ1-4	-	-	TRBV11-2	TGTGCCAGCAGCTTATTGAGGGGAGCTAATGAAAAACTGTTTTTT	CASSLLRGANEKLFF
14	TRBJ2-7	-	-	TRBV9	TGTGCCAGCAGCGGGGGCCTGGGGGACTACGAGCAGTACTTC	CASSGGLGDYEQYF
17	TRBJ2-1	TRBD2	many	TRBV11-3	TGTGCCAGCAGCTTAGATTTCGCGGGAGGGCATCATAATGAGCAGTTCTTC	CASSLDFAGGHHNEQFF
13	TRBJ2-7	-	-	TRBV6-1	TGTGCCAGCAGTGAGGCGAACCCCTACGAGCAGTACTTC	CASSEANPYEQYF
15	TRBJ2-1	TRBD2	once	TRBV28	TGTGCCAGCAGTCCTTCGGGACTAGCCTACAATGAGCAGTTCTTC	CASSPSGLAYNEQFF
14	TRBJ1-1	TRBD1	few	TRBV7-9	TGTGCCAGCAGCCGACAGGGGAGGGACACTGAAGCTTTCTTT	CASSRQGRDTEAFF
13	TRBJ2-5	TRBD2	-	TRBV2	TGTGCCAGCGGGCGGGACTATCAAGAGACCCAGTACTTC	CASGRDYQETQYF